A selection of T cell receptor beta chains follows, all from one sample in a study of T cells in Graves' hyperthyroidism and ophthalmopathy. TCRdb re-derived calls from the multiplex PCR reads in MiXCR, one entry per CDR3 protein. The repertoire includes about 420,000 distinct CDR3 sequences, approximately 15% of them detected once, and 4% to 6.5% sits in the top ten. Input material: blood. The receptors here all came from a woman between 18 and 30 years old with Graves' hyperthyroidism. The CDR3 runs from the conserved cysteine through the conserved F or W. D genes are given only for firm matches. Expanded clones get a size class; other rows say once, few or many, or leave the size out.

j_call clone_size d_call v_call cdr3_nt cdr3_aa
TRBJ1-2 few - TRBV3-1 TGTGCCAGCAGCCAGGAACAGGGTTCTCTCTATGGCTACACCTTC CASSQEQGSLYGYTF
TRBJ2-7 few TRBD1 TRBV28 TGTGCCACCTCCCTTGACAGGGGTACCTACGAGCAGTACTTC CATSLDRGTYEQYF
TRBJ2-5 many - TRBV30 TGTGCCTGGGGGGTCGGGGGGCGACAGACCCAGTACTTC CAWGVGGRQTQYF
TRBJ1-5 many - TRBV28 TGTGCCAGCAGTCCCGGGGTCCGCAATCAGCCCCAGCATTTT CASSPGVRNQPQHF
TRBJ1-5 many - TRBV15 TGTGCCACCAGCGGAAGAGATGCGGGACTGCCGATCAATCAGCCCCAGCATTTT CATSGRDAGLPINQPQHF
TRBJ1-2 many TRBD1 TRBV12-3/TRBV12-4 TGTGCCTCCGGGACAGGGACCAACTATGGCTACACCTTC CASGTGTNYGYTF
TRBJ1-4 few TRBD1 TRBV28 TGTGCCAGCAGAATGGGACAGGGTAATGAAAAACTGTTTTTT CASRMGQGNEKLFF
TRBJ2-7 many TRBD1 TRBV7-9 TGTGCCAGCAGCTTAGGGACAGGGGGCGCCGAGCAGTACTTC CASSLGTGGAEQYF
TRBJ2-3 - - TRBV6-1 TGTGCCAGCGCAGAGACAGCCGGCATCGCGGATACGCAGTATTTT CASAETAGIADTQYF
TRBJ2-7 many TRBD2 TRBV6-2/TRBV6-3 TGTGCCAGCCAAACGAGGCGGGAGGCCTCCTACGAGCAGTACTTC CASQTRREASYEQYF
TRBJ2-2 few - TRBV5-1 TGCGCCAGCAGCGCGGCTTCTGGCCCCAACACCGGGGAGCTGTTTTTT CASSAASGPNTGELFF
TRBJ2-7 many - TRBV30 TGTGCCTGGAGGGGAGGTTACGAGCAGTACTTC CAWRGGYEQYF
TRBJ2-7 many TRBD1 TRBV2 TGTGCCAGGCCAGCAGCTCCAAAAGGGACAGGGGAAAGAGAAACCTACGAGCAGTACTTC CARPAAPKGTGERETYEQYF
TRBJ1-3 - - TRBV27 TGTGCCAGCAGATCATTCGGGGGCGCAACCTCTGGAAACACCATATATTTT CASRSFGGATSGNTIYF
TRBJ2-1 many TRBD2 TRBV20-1 TGCAGTGCTAGCAGCGGGAGGGATGAGCAGTTCTTC CSASSGRDEQFF
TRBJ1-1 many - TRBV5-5 TGTGCCAGCAGAGAGGTAGGGGGTAACACTGAAGCTTTCTTT CASREVGGNTEAFF
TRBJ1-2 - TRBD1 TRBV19 TGTGCCAGTAGTATAGATCAGGGCGTCGACAGGGGCTATGGCTACACCTTC CASSIDQGVDRGYGYTF
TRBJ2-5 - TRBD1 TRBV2 TGTGTCAGGCGGAAGACAGGGCCCCAAGAGACCCAGTACTTC CVRRKTGPQETQYF
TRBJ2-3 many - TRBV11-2 TGTGCCAGCACCACAAACGGACGGCTCAGACTCACAGATACGCAGTATTTT CASTTNGRLRLTDTQYF
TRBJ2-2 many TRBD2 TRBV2 TGTGCCAGCAGTGTCCCAGCGCCACCACGGACTAGCGGGAGGGCCGGGACCGGGGAGCTGTTTTTT CASSVPAPPRTSGRAGTGELFF
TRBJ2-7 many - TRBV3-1 TGTGCCAGCAGCCAAGGGGCCAGGGTCTACGAGCAGTACTTC CASSQGARVYEQYF
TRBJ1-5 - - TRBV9 TGTGCCAGCAGCGTAGATGGGATTAGCAATCAGCCCCAGCATTTT CASSVDGISNQPQHF
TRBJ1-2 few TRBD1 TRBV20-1 TGCAGTGCTAGCCCCGGGGGACAGGGGAACTATGGCTACACCTTC CSASPGGQGNYGYTF
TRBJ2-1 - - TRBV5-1 TGCGCCAGCTCTAATGAAGGGAGTAACAATGAGCAGTTCTTC CASSNEGSNNEQFF
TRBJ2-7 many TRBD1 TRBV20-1 TGCAGTGCTATCGGGACAGGGAAGGGGGACGAGCAGTACTTC CSAIGTGKGDEQYF
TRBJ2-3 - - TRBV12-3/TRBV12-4 TGTGCCAGCAGTCCCAGCGAACGGGACAGGGGTTCTAGCGGGAGTAGCACAGATACGCAGTATTTT CASSPSERDRGSSGSSTDTQYF
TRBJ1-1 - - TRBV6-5 TGTGCCAGCAGACTCGGACGGCTGAACACTGAAGCTTTCTTT CASRLGRLNTEAFF
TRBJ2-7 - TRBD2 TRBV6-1 TGTGCCAGCAGAGCCGGGACTAGCGGGAGTAACGAGCAGTACTTC CASRAGTSGSNEQYF
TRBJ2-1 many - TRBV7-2 TGTGCCAGCACCTTATGGGGACAATCCTACAATGAGCAGTTCTTC CASTLWGQSYNEQFF
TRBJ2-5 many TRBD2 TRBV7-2 TGTGCCAGCAGCTTTGGCGGGAGCATACGAGAGACCCAGTACTTC CASSFGGSIRETQYF
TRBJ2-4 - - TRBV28 TGTGCCAGCAGGGGAATCCGGCTCGCCAAAAACATTCAGTACTTC CASRGIRLAKNIQYF
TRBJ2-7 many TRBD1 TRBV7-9 TGTGCCAGCAGCCGATACGGACAGGGGGCCCACGAGCAGTACTTC CASSRYGQGAHEQYF
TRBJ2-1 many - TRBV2 TGTGCCAGCAGTGCCAGGGCCCCAGGGAACGGCAATGAGCAGTTCTTC CASSARAPGNGNEQFF
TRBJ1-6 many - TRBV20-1 TGCAGTGCTAGAGGTGCCAGGGGCACCAATTCACCCCTCCACTTT CSARGARGTNSPLHF
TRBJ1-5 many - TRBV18 TGTGCCAGCTCACTCGAGGGCCCTTATAGCAATCAGCCCCAGCATTTT CASSLEGPYSNQPQHF
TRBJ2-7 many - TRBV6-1 TGTGCCAGCACACAGGGACCGGAACACTCCTACGAGCAGTACTTC CASTQGPEHSYEQYF
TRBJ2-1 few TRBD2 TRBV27 TGTGCCAGCCGTCTAGCGGGAGGGAACTACAATGAGCAGTTCTTC CASRLAGGNYNEQFF